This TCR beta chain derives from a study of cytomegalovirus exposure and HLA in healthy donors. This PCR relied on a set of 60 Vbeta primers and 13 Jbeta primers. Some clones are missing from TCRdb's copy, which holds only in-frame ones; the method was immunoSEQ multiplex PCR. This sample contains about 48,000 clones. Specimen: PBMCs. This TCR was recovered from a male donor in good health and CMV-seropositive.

In nucleotides, the CDR3 is TGTGCCAGCAGCTTCTCCGGCACTGAAGCTTTCTTT. As protein: CASSFSGTEAFF. This rearrangement joins TRBV7-2 to TRBJ1-1; no definite D call. Germline loops: CDR1 SGHTA, CDR2 FQGNSA. V was shortened by 3 bases and J by 4 bases, with 6 bases between the two germline ends. The CDR3 contains 12 residues.